Listed here are 14 T cell receptor beta chains from one sample, sequenced in a study of blood T cell repertoires in COVID-19. Assay: immunoSEQ multiplex PCR; the TCRdb copy retains only in-frame clones and omits some. This sample has about 140,000 clones, with 84% found just once. Sequencing was done on a sample of peripheral blood. The receptors come from a woman of 80 years or more in a cohort sampled during active or convalescent COVID-19.

CDR3 protein: CASSDGGFYEQYF. The CDR3 region has the DNA TGTGCCAGCAGTGACGGGGGATTCTACGAGCAGTACTTC. The genes are TRBV25-1 and TRBJ2-7; maybe TRBD2 (6 bases). The CDR3 contains 13 residues. Trimming cost V 3 bases and J 3 bases, with 9 bases left between them. In germline, CDR1 is MGHDK, CDR2 SYGVNS.

The CDR3 protein is CASSPLALRGRYEQYV. As DNA, the CDR3 is TGTGCCAGCAGCCCCCTAGCCCTGCGGGGACGCTACGAGCAGTACGTC. V and J are TRBV11-2 and TRBJ2-7, with TRBD2 as a possible D gene (6 bases). CDR1 is SGHAT and CDR2 is FQNNGV in the germline V gene. The CDR3 is made up of 16 amino acids. The ends were cut back, 5 bases at V and 3 bases at J, with 20 bases in the middle.

J is TRBJ1-5 and V is TRBV7-2; a possible D gene is TRBD1 (5 bases). CDR1 and CDR2 from the germline V gene are SGHTA and FQGNSA. CDR3 length equals 15 residues. With 1 base removed from V and 0 bases from J, the gap between germline ends came to 7 bases. CDR3 nucleotide sequence: TGTGCCAGCAGCTTAGAGGGGCATAGCAATCAGCCCCAGCATTTT. This translates into CASSLEGHSNQPQHF.

In this sample, this clone turned up a few times. V usage is TRBV7-3 and J usage is TRBJ2-5, with 8 bases aligning to TRBD2. The J segment lost 5 bases and the V segment lost 4 bases, leaving 9 bases of the junction unmatched. This CDR3 contains 15 residues. CDR1 is SGHTA, CDR2 FQGTGA, per germline. DNA of the CDR3: TGTGCCAGCAGCTGGGGGACTAGGGGGATTGAGACCCAGTACTTC. The encoded protein is CASSWGTRGIETQYF.

The chain recombines TRBV27 with TRBJ1-1; perhaps TRBD1 as D (5 bases). Per the germline V gene, CDR1 is MNHEY and CDR2 is SMNVEV (reference sequence). V lost 2 bases and J 0 bases, leaving 19 bases between the germline ends. The length of the CDR3 is 18 residues. The CDR3 coding sequence is TGTGCCAGCAGTTTAAAGGCCCCCGGGCAGGGTATGAACACTGAAGCTTTCTTT. Amino acids: CASSLKAPGQGMNTEAFF.

The DNA for the CDR3 is TGTGCCAGCAGGGAGAAACAGGGTGTTAATGAAAAACTGTTTTTT. Its protein product is CASREKQGVNEKLFF. The V and J genes are TRBV2 and TRBJ1-4; maybe TRBD1 (6 bases). V was clipped by 6 bases and J by 4 bases, with 15 bases between them. The CDR3 loop spans 15 amino acids. The germline V gene encodes CDR1 SNHLY and CDR2 FYNNEI.

The chain recombines TRBV5-1 with TRBJ1-6; possible D gene TRBD1, 5 bases. Germline-derived CDR1 and CDR2 are SGHRS and YFSETQ. The CDR3 contains 15 residues. The V end lost 6 bases, the J end lost 5 bases, and 15 bases lay between the germline ends. DNA for the CDR3: TGCGCCAGCACCCTGGGGGGGAATGATAATTCACCCCTCCACTTT. Translation gives CASTLGGNDNSPLHF. Together with reference TRBV5-1 and TRBJ1-6, the CDR3 gives the full variable domain: KAGVTQTPRYLIKTRGQQVTLSCSPISGHRSVSWYQQTPGQGLQFLFEYFSETQRNKGNFPGRFSGRQFSNSRSEMNVSTLELGDSALYLCASTLGGNDNSPLHFGNGTRLTVT.

This rearrangement joins TRBV18 to TRBJ1-1; no firm D call. V shed 4 bases and J shed 0 bases, with 9 bases lying between them. The germline V gene encodes CDR1 KGHSH and CDR2 LQKENI. The CDR3 extends over 14 amino acids. CDR3 amino acids: CASSLNKMNTEAFF. CDR3 sequence (DNA): TGTGCCAGCTCACTCAACAAGATGAACACTGAAGCTTTCTTT.

V is TRBV7-3 and J is TRBJ2-1, with 7 positions matching TRBD1. V lost 5 bases and J lost 8; bases outside the gene matches: 3. CDR1 is SGHTA, CDR2 FQGTGA, per germline. This CDR3 is 12 amino acids long. The CDR3 DNA follows: TGTGCCAGCAGCCCCCAGGGGGATGAGCAGTTCTTC. Protein sequence: CASSPQGDEQFF.

This clone was observed a single time. This rearrangement joins TRBV15 to TRBJ1-1; 11 nucleotides match TRBD1. V dropped 4 bases and J dropped 7; count of bases not matched to a gene: 5. This CDR3 comprises 14 residues. The germline V gene encodes CDR1 LNHNV and CDR2 YYDKDF (reference sequence). The CDR3 reads CATSKDRGRNEAFF. The CDR3 nucleotides are TGTGCCACCAGCAAGGACAGGGGGCGAAATGAAGCTTTCTTT.

The table lists this clone with a few counts. This chain links TRBV29-1 with TRBJ1-4; 10 bases are a match to TRBD1. This CDR3 is built from 13 residues. Germline V gives CDR1 SQVTM, CDR2 ANQGSEA. V lost 6 bases and J lost 10; bases outside the gene matches: 8. The CDR3 DNA reads TGCAGCGTGTCGGGACAGGGGCTAGGAAAACTGTTTTTT. It yields the protein CSVSGQGLGKLFF.

This clone was detected only a few times. The chain has TRBV10-3 and TRBJ2-1, with D tentatively TRBD1 (6 bases). The CDR3 covers 12 residues. Trimming took 8 bases from V and 7 from J, leaving 12 bases between them. The germline CDR1 and CDR2 sequences are ENHRY and SYGVKD. The CDR3 spells CAIGNTGNEQFF. The CDR3 coding sequence is TGTGCCATCGGCAACACAGGGAATGAGCAGTTCTTC.

The chain carries TRBV6-1 and TRBJ2-7, with D perhaps matching TRBD1 (5 bases). The CDR3 has 15 amino acids. Germline V gene data show CDR1 as MNHNS and CDR2 as SASEGT. V was pared by 3 bases and J by 3 bases, with 15 bases between. The CDR3 nucleotides read TGTGCCAGCAGTGAGGAGTTCGGCCAGGGCTACGAGCAGTACGTC. The encoded protein is CASSEEFGQGYEQYV.

The chain has TRBV10-3 and TRBJ2-1; 9 nucleotides agree with TRBD2. The V gene's germline CDR1 is ENHRY and CDR2 SYGVKD. The ends lost 6 bases at V and 6 bases at J; junction bases unmatched: 6. The CDR3 loop spans 14 amino acids. CDR3 DNA sequence: TGTGCCATCAGGGAGCGGGGGGCTAGCAATGAGCAGTTCTTC. Translated, it gives CAIRERGASNEQFF.